This T cell receptor (beta chain) was sequenced in a study of CXCR3-negative and CXCR3-positive naive CD8 T cells. General study results and limits: Naive subsets were similarly diverse, while memory CD8+ repertoires were much less diverse.

The method, 5' RACE with UMI labels, was used to prepare the TRB cDNA libraries. For each CDR3 protein, TCRdb gives one entry from its re-call of the 5' RACE reads, without DNA. This sample's clone table lists 35,000 to 50,000 distinct CDR3 sequences. Researchers sorted 300,000 cells of each CD8+ T cell subset in triplicate. CDR3 length: 19 amino acids. In germline, CDR1 is MNHEY, CDR2 SMNVEV (reference sequence). For this clonotype: The antigen is unknown.

The genes are TRBV27 and TRBJ1-1; TCRdb's D call of TRBD1 is untestable without DNA. The TCR sequence derives from a human donor in good health. Some clones in this sample may be carry-over from other donors' samples. The sample comprised memory CD8+ T cells from blood. CDR3 loop: CASSLTHTLRTGLRTEAFF.